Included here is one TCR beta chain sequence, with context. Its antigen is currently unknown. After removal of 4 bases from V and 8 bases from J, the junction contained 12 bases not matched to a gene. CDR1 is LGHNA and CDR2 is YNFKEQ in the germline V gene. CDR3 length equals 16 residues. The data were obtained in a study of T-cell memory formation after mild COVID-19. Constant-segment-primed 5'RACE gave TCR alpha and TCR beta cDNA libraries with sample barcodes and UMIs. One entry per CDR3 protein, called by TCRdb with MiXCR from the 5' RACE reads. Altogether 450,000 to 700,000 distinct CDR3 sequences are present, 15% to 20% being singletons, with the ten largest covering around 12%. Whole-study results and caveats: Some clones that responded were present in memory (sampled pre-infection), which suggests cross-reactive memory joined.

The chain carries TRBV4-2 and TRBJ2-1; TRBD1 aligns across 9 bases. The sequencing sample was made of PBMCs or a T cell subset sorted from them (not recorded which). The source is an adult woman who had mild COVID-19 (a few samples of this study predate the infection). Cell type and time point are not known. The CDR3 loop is CASSPYRDRATDEQFF. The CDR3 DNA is TGTGCCAGCAGCCCATACCGGGACAGGGCCACTGATGAGCAGTTCTTC.